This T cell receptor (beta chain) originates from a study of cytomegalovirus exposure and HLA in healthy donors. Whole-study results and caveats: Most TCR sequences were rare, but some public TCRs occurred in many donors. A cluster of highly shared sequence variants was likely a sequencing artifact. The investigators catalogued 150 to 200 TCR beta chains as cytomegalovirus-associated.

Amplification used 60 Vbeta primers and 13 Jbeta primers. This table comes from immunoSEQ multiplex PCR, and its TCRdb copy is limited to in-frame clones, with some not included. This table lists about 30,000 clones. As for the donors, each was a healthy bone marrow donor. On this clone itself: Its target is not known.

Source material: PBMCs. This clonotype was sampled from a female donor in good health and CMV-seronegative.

The CDR3 sequence is CASSLYSRDSLAKNIQYF. As DNA, the CDR3 is TGTGCCAGCAGCTTATACTCCCGGGACTCTCTAGCCAAAAACATTCAGTACTTC. The V gene is TRBV7-3, the J gene TRBJ2-4, with D perhaps matching TRBD2 (6 bases). CDR1 is SGHTA, CDR2 FQGTGA, per germline. CDR3 length: 18 residues. The V and J ends lost 2 bases and 0 bases respectively, with 17 bases between them.